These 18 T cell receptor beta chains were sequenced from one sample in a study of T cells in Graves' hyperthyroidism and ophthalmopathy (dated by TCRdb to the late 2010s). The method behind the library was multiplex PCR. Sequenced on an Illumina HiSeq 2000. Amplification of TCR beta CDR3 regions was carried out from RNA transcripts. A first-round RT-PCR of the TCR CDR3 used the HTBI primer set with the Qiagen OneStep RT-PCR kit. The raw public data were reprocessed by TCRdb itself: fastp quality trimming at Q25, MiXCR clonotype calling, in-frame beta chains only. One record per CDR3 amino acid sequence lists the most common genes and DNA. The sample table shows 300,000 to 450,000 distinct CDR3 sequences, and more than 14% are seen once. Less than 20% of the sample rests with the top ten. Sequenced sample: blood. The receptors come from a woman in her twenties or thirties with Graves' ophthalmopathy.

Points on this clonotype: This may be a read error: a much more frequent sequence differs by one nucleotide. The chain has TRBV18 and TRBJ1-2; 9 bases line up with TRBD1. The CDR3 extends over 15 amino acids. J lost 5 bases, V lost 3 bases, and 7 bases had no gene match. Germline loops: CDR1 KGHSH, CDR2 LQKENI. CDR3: CASSPDRGVEYGYTF. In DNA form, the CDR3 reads TGTGCCAGCTCACCGGACAGGGGTGTTGAATATGGCTACACCTTC. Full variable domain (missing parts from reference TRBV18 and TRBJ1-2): NAGVMQNPRHLVRRRGQEARLRCSPMKGHSHVYWYRQLPEEGLKFMVYLQKENIIDESGMPKERFSAEFPKEGPSILRIQQVVRGDSAAYFCASSPDRGVEYGYTFGSGTRLTVV.

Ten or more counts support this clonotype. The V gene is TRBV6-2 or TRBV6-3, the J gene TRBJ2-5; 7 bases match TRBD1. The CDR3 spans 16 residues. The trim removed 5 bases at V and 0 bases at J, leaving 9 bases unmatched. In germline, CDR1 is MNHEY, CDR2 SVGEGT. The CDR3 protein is CASSPLTDRDQETQYF. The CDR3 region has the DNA TGTGCCAGCAGTCCCCTTACCGACAGGGACCAAGAGACCCAGTACTTC.

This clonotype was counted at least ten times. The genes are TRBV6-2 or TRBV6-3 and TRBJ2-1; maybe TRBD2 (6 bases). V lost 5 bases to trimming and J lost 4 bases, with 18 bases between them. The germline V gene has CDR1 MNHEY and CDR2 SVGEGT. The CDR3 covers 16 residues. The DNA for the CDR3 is TGTGCCAGCAGTCTGGGGGGTCTGGATCGTTACAATGAGCAGTTCTTC. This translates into CASSLGGLDRYNEQFF.

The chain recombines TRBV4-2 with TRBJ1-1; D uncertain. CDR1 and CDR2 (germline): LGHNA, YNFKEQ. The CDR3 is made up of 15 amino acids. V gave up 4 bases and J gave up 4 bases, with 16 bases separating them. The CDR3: CASSRAKRAGTEAFF. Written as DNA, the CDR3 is TGTGCCAGCAGCCGAGCAAAACGGGCTGGCACTGAAGCTTTCTTT.

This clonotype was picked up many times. The CDR3 region has the DNA TGTGCCAGCAGCCCTCCAGCGGGGGCACTGTATTTT. Its protein product is CASSPPAGALYF. The chain links TRBV3-1 to TRBJ2-3; 8 bases fit TRBD2. CDR1 and CDR2 from the germline V gene are LGHDT and YNNKEL (reference sequence). This CDR3 is 12 amino acids long. Trimming removed 4 bases from V and 14 bases from J; junction bases left unmatched: 8.

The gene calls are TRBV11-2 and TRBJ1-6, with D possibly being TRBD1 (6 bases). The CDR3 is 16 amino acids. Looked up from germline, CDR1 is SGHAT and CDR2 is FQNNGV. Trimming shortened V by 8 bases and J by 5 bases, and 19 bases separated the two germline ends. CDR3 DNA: TGTGCCAGCCTAGGGGGAAACCGGCGGGATAATTCACCCCTCCACTTT. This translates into CASLGGNRRDNSPLHF. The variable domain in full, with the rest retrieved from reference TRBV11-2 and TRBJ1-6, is EAGVAQSPRYKIIEKRQSVAFWCNPISGHATLYWYQQILGQGPKLLIQFQNNGVVDDSQLPKDRFSAERLKGVDSTLKIQPAKLEDSAVYLCASLGGNRRDNSPLHFGNGTRLTVT.

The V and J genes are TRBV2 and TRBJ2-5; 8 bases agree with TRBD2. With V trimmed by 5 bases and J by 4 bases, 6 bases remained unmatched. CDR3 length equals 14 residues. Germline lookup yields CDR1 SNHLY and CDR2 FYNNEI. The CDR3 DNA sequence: TGTGCCAGCAGTAGAAATCGGGGGGGAGAGACCCAGTACTTC. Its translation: CASSRNRGGETQYF.

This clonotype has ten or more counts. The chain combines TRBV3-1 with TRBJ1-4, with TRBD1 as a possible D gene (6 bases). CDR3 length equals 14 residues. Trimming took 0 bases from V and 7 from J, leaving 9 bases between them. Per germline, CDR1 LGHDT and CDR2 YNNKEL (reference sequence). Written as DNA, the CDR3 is TGTGCCAGCAGCCAAGACAGGGGAGGTGAAAAACTGTTTTTT. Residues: CASSQDRGGEKLFF.

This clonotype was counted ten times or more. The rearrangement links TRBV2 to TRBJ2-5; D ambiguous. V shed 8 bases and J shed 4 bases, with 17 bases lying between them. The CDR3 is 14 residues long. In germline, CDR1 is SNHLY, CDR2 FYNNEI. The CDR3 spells CASGRSTTGETQYF. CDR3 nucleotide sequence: TGTGCCAGCGGTAGGAGTACCACTGGAGAGACCCAGTACTTC. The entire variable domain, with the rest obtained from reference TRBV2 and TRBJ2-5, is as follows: EPEVTQTPSHQVTQMGQEVILRCVPISNHLYFYWYRQILGQKVEFLVSFYNNEISEKSEIFDDQFSVERPDGSNFTLKIRSTKLEDSAMYFCASGRSTTGETQYFGPGTRLLVL.

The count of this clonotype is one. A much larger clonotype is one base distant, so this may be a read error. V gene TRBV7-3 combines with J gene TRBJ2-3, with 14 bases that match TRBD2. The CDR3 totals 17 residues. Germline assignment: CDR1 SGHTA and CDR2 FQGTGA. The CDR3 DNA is TGTGCCGGCAGCTTAACGGGGGGGACTAGCGGGGGTGATACGCAGTATTTT. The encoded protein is CAGSLTGGTSGGDTQYF. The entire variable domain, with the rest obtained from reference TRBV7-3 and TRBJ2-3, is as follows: GAGVSQTPSNKVTEKGKYVELRCDPISGHTALYWYRQSLGQGPEFLIYFQGTGAADDSGLPNDRFFAVRPEGSVSTLKIQRTERGDSAVYLCAGSLTGGTSGGDTQYFGPGTRLTVL.

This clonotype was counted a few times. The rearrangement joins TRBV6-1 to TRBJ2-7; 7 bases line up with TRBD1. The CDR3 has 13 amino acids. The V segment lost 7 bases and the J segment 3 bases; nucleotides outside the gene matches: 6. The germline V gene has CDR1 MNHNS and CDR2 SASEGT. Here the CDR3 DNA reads TGTGCCAGCACTAAGACAGGGAGCTACGAGCAGTACTTC. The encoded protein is CASTKTGSYEQYF.

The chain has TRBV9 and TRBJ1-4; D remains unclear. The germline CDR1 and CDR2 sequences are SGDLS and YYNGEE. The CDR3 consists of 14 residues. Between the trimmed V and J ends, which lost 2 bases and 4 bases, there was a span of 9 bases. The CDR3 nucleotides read TGTGCCAGCAGCGTTGGCCAGCTTAATGAAAAACTGTTTTTT. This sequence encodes CASSVGQLNEKLFF.

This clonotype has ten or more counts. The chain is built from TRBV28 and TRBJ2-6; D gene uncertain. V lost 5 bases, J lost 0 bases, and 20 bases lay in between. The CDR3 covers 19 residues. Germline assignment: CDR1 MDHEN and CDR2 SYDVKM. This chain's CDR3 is CASSTPRAVALSGANVLTF. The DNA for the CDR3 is TGTGCCAGCAGTACCCCCAGAGCCGTCGCCCTCTCTGGGGCCAACGTCCTGACTTTC.

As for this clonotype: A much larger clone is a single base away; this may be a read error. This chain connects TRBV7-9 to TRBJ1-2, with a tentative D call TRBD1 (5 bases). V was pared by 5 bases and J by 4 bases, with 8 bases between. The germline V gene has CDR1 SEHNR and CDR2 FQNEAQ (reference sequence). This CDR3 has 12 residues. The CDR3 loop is CASSQDSYGYTF. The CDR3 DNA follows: TGTGCCAGCAGCCAAGACAGCTATGGCTACACCTTC.

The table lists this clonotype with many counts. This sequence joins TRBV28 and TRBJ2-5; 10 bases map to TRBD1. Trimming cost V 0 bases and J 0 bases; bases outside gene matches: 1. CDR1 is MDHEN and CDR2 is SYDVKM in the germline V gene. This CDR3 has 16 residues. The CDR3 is CASSLWGTGDQETQYF. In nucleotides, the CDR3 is TGTGCCAGCAGTTTATGGGGGACAGGGGACCAAGAGACCCAGTACTTC. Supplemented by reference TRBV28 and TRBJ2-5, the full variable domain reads DVKVTQSSRYLVKRTGEKVFLECVQDMDHENMFWYRQDPGLGLRLIYFSYDVKMKEKGDIPEGYSVSREKKERFSLILESASTNQTSMYLCASSLWGTGDQETQYFGPGTRLLVL.

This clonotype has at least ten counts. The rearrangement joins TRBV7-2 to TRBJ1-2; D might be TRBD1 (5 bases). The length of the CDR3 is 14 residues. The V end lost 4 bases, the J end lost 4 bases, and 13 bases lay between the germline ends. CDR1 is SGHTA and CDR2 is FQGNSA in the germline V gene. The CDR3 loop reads CASSSRAGGYGYTF. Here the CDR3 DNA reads TGTGCCAGCAGCTCCAGGGCGGGGGGCTATGGCTACACCTTC.

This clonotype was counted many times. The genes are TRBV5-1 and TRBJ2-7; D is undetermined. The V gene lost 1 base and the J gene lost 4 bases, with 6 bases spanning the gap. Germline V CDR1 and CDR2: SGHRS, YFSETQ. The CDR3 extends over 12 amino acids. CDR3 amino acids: CASSLTVYEQYF. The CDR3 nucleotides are TGCGCCAGCAGCTTGACAGTATACGAGCAGTACTTC.

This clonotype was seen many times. CDR3 coding DNA: TGTGCCAGTAGTATCGCGAGTCCAGATACGCAGTATTTT. Its protein product is CASSIASPDTQYF. The chain links TRBV19 to TRBJ2-3; D remains ambiguous. V lost 3 bases and J 4 bases, leaving 8 bases between the germline ends. The CDR3 is 13 amino acids. CDR1 is LNHDA, CDR2 SQIVND, per germline (reference sequence).